One sample yielded the 4 T cell receptor beta chains listed below, sequenced in a study of cytomegalovirus exposure and HLA in healthy donors. The PCR made use of 60 Vbeta and 13 Jbeta primers. TCRdb keeps only in-frame clones here, not all; method: immunoSEQ multiplex PCR. The data contain 120,000 to 150,000 clones, over 80% of them singletons. Sequenced: PBMCs. The receptors were sampled from a woman aged 25 to 39 in good health and CMV-seronegative.

The chain combines TRBV28 with TRBJ2-7; no clear D. CDR1 is MDHEN and CDR2 is SYDVKM in the germline V gene. V was clipped by 7 bases and J by 5 bases, with 12 bases between them. CDR3 length equals 12 residues. CDR3: CASTTPMNEQYF. The CDR3 DNA sequence: TGTGCCAGCACCACACCAATGAACGAGCAGTACTTC.

The rearrangement links TRBV5-1 to TRBJ2-1; 7 positions agree with TRBD2. CDR3 length: 14 residues. Germline CDR1 is SGHRS and CDR2 is YFSETQ. The V gene end was trimmed by 4 bases and the J gene end by 1 base; junction bases not matched to a gene: 2. The CDR3 loop reads CASSQAGSYNEQFF. CDR3 in DNA: TGCGCCAGCAGCCAAGCGGGGTCCTACAATGAGCAGTTCTTC.

The chain combines TRBV19 with TRBJ1-5; D gene uncertain. The germline CDR1 and CDR2 sequences are LNHDA and SQIVND (reference sequence). The CDR3 contains 13 residues. V was trimmed by 2 bases and J by 7 bases, leaving 9 bases between them. The CDR3 bases are TGTGCCAGTAGTATAAATCGGTTACAGCCCCAGCATTTT. Translation: CASSINRLQPQHF. Full variable domain (remainder filled in from reference TRBV19 and TRBJ1-5): DGGITQSPKYLFRKEGQNVTLSCEQNLNHDAMYWYRQDPGQGLRLIYYSQIVNDFQKGDIAEGYSVSREKKESFPLTVTSAQKNPTAFYLCASSINRLQPQHFGDGTRLSIL.

The chain combines TRBV10-3 with TRBJ2-7; 12 bases are a match to TRBD2. With 10 bases clipped from V and 7 bases from J, the junction kept 20 bases outside the gene matches. This CDR3 spans 17 amino acids. Germline CDR1 ENHRY, CDR2 SYGVKD. The CDR3 DNA reads TGTGCCAGCAGAGCTAGCGGGGGGGCTTCCAGACTCGGAGAGCAGTACTTC. This codes for CASRASGGASRLGEQYF.